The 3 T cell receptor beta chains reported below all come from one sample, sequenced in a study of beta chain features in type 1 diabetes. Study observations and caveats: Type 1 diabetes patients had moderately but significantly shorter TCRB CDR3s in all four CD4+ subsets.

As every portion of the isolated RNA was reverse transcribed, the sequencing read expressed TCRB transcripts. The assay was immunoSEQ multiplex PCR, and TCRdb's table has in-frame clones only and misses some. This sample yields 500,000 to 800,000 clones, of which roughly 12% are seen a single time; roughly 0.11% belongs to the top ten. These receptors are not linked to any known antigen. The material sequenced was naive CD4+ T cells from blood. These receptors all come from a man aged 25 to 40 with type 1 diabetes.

CDR3 protein: CASSFVSSGGQETQYF. The CDR3 DNA reads as TGTGCCAGCAGCTTTGTATCTAGCGGGGGACAAGAGACCCAGTACTTC. V usage is TRBV7-9 and J usage is TRBJ2-5; 10 bases are a match to TRBD2. The germline V gene encodes CDR1 SEHNR and CDR2 FQNEAQ (reference sequence). CDR3 length equals 16 residues. J gave up 2 bases and V 3 bases, and 6 bases lay outside the gene matches.

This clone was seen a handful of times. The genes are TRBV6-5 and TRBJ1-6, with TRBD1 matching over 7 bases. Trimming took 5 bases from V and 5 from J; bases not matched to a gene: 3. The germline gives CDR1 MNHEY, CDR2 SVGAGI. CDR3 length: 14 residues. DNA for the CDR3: TGTGCCAGCAGTCAGACAGGGAATAATTCACCCCTCCACTTT. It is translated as CASSQTGNNSPLHF.

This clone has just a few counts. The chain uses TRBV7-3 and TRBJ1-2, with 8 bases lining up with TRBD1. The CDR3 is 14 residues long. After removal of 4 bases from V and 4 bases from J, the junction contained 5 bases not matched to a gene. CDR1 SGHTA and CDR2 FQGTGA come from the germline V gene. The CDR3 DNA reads TGTGCCAGCAGCTCCGGGACAGGCCCCTATGGCTACACCTTC. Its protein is CASSSGTGPYGYTF.